The TCR beta chain described here comes from a study of blood T cell repertoires in COVID-19. Deletions cut 7 bases from V and 5 bases from J, with 15 bases between. The CDR3 spans 14 residues. Per the germline V gene, CDR1 is GTSNPN and CDR2 is SVGIG (reference sequence). In the study's own analysis: Reference gene primers were amplified, and this amplification served to estimate nucleated cell counts. The assay was immunoSEQ multiplex PCR, and TCRdb's table has in-frame clones only and misses some. Clone size and the V and J calls come from that table; the DNA yielded D and trimming. Of 250,000 to 350,000 clones listed, roughly 80% are singletons. Patients of the Seattle cohort, enrolled during active infection, were followed longitudinally.

The genes are TRBV30 and TRBJ1-6; possible D gene TRBD1, 5 bases. The TCR originated in a human donor with COVID-19, enrolled during active disease. The donor label of this sample is uncertain. The material sequenced was peripheral blood. For the CDR3, the DNA is TGTGCCTTTATGTGGGGAGGGGATAATTCACCCCTCCACTTT. It translates to CAFMWGGDNSPLHF.